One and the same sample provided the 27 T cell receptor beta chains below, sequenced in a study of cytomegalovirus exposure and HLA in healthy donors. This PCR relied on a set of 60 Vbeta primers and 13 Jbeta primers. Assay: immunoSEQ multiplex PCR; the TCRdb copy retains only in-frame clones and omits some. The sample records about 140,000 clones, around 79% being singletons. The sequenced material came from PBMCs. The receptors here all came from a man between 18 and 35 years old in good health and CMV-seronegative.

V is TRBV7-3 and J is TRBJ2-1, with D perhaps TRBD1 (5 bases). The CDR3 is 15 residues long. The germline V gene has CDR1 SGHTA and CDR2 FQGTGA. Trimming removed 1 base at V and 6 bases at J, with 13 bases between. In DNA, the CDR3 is TGTGCCAGCAGCTTAAAGCCTCGGACAAGCAATGAGCAGTTCTTC. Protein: CASSLKPRTSNEQFF.

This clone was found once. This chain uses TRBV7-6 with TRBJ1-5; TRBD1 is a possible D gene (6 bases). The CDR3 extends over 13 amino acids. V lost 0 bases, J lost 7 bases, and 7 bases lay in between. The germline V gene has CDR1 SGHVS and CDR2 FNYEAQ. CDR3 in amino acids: CASSLAGGQPQHF. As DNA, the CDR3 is TGTGCCAGCAGCTTAGCTGGGGGCCAGCCCCAGCATTTT.

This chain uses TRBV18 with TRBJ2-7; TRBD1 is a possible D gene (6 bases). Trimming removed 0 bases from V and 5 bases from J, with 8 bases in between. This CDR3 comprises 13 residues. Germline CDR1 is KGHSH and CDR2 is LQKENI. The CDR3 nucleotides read TGTGCCAGCTCACCACCAGGGGACAACGAGCAGTACTTC. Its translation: CASSPPGDNEQYF.

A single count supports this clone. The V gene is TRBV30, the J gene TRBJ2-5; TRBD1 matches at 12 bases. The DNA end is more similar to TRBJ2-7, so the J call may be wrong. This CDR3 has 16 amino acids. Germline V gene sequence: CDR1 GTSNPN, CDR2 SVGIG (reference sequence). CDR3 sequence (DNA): TGTGCCTGGAGTGTTCTCCCGGGACAGGGGGCATACGAGCAGTACTTC. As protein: CAWSVLPGQGAYEQYF.

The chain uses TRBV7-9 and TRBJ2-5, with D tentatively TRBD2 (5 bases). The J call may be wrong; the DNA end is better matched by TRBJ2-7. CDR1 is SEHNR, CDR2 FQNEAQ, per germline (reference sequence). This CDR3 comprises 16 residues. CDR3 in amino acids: CASSPAASPKIYEQYF. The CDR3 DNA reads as TGTGCCAGCAGCCCAGCGGCTAGCCCGAAAATTTACGAGCAGTACTTC.

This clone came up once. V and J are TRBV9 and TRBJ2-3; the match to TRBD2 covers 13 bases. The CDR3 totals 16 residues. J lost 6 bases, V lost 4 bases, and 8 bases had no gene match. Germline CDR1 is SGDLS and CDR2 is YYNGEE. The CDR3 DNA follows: TGTGCCAGCAGCCCGGGACTAGCGGGAACCGAGGATACGCAGTATTTT. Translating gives CASSPGLAGTEDTQYF.

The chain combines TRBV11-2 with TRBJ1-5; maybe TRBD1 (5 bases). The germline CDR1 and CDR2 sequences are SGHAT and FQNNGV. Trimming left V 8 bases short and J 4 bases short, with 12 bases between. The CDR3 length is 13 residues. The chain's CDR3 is CASAVGQNQPQHF. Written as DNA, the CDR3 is TGTGCCAGCGCAGTAGGACAAAATCAGCCCCAGCATTTT.

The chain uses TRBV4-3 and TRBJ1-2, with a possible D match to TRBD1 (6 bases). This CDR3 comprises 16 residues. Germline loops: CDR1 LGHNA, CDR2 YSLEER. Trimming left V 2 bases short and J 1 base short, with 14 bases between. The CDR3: CASSQHRVRGNYGYTF. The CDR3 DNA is TGCGCCAGCAGCCAACACAGGGTGAGGGGTAACTATGGCTACACCTTC.

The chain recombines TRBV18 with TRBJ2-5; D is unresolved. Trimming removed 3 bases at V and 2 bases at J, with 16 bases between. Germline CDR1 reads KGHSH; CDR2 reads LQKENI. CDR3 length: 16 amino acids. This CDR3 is CASSPLHTEAQETQYF. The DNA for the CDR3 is TGTGCCAGCTCACCTCTTCACACGGAAGCGCAAGAGACCCAGTACTTC.

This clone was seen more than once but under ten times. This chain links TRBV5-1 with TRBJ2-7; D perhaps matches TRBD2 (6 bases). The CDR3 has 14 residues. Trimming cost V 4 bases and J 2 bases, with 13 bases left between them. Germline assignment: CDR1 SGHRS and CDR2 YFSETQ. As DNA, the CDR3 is TGCGCCAGCAGCCCGGGACTCAGGACCTACGAGCAGTACTTC. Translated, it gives CASSPGLRTYEQYF.

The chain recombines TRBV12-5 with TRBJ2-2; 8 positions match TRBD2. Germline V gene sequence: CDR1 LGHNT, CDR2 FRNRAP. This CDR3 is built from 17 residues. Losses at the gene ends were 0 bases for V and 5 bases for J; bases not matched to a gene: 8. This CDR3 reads CASGLVMGLVRTGELFF. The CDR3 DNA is TGTGCTAGTGGTTTGGTAATGGGACTAGTGAGGACCGGGGAGCTGTTTTTT.

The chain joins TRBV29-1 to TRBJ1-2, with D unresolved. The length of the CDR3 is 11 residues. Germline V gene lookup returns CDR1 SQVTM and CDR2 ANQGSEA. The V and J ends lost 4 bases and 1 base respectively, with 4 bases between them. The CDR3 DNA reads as TGCAGCGTTGCCCATAACTATGGCTACACCTTC. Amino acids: CSVAHNYGYTF.

The CDR3: CASSLRGARGNQPQHF. The CDR3 DNA follows: TGTGCCAGCAGTTTGCGGGGGGCCCGGGGCAATCAGCCCCAGCATTTT. V and J are TRBV27 and TRBJ1-5; possibly TRBD1 for D (6 bases). V was trimmed by 3 bases and J by 2 bases, leaving 14 bases between them. This CDR3 comprises 16 residues. From germline, CDR1 is MNHEY and CDR2 SMNVEV (reference sequence).

The CDR3 DNA follows: TGTGCCAGCAGCTTAGAAGCGCAGTTATCCTACGAGCAGTACTTC. This gives the protein CASSLEAQLSYEQYF. The chain carries TRBV7-8 and TRBJ2-7; D uncertain. V lost 1 base, J lost 1 base, and 11 bases lay in between. Germline assignment: CDR1 SGHVS and CDR2 FQNEAQ. This CDR3 contains 15 residues.

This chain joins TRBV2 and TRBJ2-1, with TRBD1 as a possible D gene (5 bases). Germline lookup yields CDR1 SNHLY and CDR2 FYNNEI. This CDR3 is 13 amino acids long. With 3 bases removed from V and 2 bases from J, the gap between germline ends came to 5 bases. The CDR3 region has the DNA TGTGCCAGCAGTGAGACAGCCTACAATGAGCAGTTCTTC. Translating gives CASSETAYNEQFF.

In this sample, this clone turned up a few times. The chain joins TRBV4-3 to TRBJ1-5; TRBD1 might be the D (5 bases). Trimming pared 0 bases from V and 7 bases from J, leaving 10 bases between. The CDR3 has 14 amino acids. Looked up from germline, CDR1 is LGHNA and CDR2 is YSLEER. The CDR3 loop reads CASSQDSGKQPQHF. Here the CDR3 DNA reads TGCGCCAGCAGCCAAGATTCAGGGAAGCAGCCCCAGCATTTT.

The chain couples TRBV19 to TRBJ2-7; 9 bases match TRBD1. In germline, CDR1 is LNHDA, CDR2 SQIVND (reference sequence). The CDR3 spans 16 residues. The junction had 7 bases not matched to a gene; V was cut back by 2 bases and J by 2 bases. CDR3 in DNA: TGTGCCAGTAGTATAACCACCGGACAGGGGCCCTACGAGCAGTACTTC. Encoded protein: CASSITTGQGPYEQYF.

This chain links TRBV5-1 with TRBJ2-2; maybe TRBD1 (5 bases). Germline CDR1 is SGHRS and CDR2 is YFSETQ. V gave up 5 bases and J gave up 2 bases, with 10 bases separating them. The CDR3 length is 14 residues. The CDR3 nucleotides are TGCGCCAGCAGTTCTGACAGAAACACCGGGGAGCTGTTTTTT. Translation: CASSSDRNTGELFF. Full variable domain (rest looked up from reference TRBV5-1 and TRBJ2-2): KAGVTQTPRYLIKTRGQQVTLSCSPISGHRSVSWYQQTPGQGLQFLFEYFSETQRNKGNFPGRFSGRQFSNSRSEMNVSTLELGDSALYLCASSSDRNTGELFFGEGSRLTVL.

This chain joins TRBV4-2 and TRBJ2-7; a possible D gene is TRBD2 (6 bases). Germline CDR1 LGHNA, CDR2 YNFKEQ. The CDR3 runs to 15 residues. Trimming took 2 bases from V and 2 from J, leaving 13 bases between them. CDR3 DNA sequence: TGTGCCAGCAGCCAACCCCGGGACTCTACCTACGAGCAGTACTTC. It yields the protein CASSQPRDSTYEQYF.

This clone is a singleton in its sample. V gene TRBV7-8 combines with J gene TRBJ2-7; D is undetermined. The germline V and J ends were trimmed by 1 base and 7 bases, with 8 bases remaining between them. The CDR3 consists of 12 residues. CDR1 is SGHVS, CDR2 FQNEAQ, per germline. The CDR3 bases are TGTGCCAGCAGCTTAGGAGTATGTGAGCAGTACTTC. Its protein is CASSLGVCEQYF.

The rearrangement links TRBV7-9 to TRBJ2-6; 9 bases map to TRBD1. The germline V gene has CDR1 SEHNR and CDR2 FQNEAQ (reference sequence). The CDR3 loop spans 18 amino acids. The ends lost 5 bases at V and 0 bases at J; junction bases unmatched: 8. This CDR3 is CASSGQDRGSSGANVLTF. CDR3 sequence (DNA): TGTGCCAGCAGCGGTCAGGACAGGGGAAGCTCTGGGGCCAACGTCCTGACTTTC.

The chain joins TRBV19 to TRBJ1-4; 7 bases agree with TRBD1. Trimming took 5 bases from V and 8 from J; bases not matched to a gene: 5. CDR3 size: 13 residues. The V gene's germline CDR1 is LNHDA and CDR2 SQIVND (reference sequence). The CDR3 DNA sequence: TGTGCCAGTAGTCAACAGGGGAGGGAAAAACTGTTTTTT. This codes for CASSQQGREKLFF. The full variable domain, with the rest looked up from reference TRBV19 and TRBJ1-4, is DGGITQSPKYLFRKEGQNVTLSCEQNLNHDAMYWYRQDPGQGLRLIYYSQIVNDFQKGDIAEGYSVSREKKESFPLTVTSAQKNPTAFYLCASSQQGREKLFFGSGTQLSVL.

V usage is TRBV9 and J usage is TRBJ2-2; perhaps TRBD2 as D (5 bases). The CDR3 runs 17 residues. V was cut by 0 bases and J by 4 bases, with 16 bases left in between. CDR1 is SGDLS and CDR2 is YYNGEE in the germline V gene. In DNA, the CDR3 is TGTGCCAGCAGCGTAGAACATGGTAGAGGGTTCACCGGGGAGCTGTTTTTT. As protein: CASSVEHGRGFTGELFF.

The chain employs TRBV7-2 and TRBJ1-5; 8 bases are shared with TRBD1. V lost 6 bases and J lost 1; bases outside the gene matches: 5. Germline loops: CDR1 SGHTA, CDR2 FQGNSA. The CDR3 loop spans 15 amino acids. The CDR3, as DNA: TGTGCCAGCAGTTTTGCAGGGGGCAGCAATCAGCCCCAGCATTTT. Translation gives CASSFAGGSNQPQHF.

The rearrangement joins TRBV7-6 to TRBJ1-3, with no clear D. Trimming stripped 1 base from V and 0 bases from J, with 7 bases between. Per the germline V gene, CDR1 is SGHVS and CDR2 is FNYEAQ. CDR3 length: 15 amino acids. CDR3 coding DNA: TGTGCCAGCAGCTTAGGACACGGCTCTGGAAACACCATATATTTT. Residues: CASSLGHGSGNTIYF.

The CDR3: CASSIVSTTDTQYF. The DNA for the CDR3 is TGTGCCAGTAGTATAGTCTCGACAACAGATACGCAGTATTTT. The genes are TRBV19 and TRBJ2-3; D uncertain. Trimming left V 1 base short and J 3 bases short, with 8 bases between. Germline-derived CDR1 and CDR2 are LNHDA and SQIVND (reference sequence). This CDR3 contains 14 residues.

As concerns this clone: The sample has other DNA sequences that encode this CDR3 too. CDR3 region: CASSFSGFETQYF. CDR3 coding DNA: TGCGCCAGCAGCTTCTCAGGGTTTGAGACCCAGTACTTC. The gene calls are TRBV5-1 and TRBJ2-5; D may be TRBD1 (5 bases). CDR3 length equals 13 residues. The V gene lost 2 bases and the J gene lost 5 bases, with 10 bases spanning the gap. Germline-derived CDR1 and CDR2 are SGHRS and YFSETQ.